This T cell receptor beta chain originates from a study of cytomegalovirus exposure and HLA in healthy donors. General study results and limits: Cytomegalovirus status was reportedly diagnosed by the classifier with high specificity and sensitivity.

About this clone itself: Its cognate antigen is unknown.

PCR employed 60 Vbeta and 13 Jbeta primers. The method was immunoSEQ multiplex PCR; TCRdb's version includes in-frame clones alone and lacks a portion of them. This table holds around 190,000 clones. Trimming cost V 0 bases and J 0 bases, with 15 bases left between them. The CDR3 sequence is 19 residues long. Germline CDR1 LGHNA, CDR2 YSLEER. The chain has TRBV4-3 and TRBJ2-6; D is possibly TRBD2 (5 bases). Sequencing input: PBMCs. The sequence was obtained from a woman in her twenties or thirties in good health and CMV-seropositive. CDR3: CASSQEFSGYFSGANVLTF. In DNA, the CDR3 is TGCGCCAGCAGCCAAGAGTTCAGCGGCTATTTCTCTGGGGCCAACGTCCTGACTTTC.